A selection of T cell receptor beta chains follows, all from one sample in a study of shared clonotypes between healthy human individuals. Clones were read by immunoSEQ multiplex PCR, and TCRdb kept only the in-frame ones, dropping some. The sample has 300,000 to 350,000 clones, about 70% seen once; the top ten hold 10%. The sample comprised memory CD4+ T cells sorted from blood. The receptors were sampled from a man younger than 45 in good health. Each CDR3 is given with its conserved first and last residue. The D gene is left open where the match is weak. Clone sizes are given selectively: once, few, many, or a class where the clone is expanded.

CDR3aa: CASSLGRQGWETQYF
CDR3nt: TGTGCCAGCAGCTTGGGCAGACAGGGATGGGAGACCCAGTACTTC
d_gene: TRBD1
v_gene: TRBV5-6
j_gene: TRBJ2-5
abundance: -

CDR3aa: CASSFTAYGYTF
CDR3nt: TGTGCCAGCAGTTTCACAGCTTATGGCTACACCTTC
d_gene: -
v_gene: TRBV28
j_gene: TRBJ1-2
abundance: -

CDR3aa: CASSSPRGPNYGYTF
CDR3nt: TGTGCCAGCAGCTCACCCCGGGGACCTAACTATGGCTACACCTTC
d_gene: -
v_gene: TRBV11-2
j_gene: TRBJ1-2
abundance: -

CDR3aa: CASSPTGTAKNEQFF
CDR3nt: TGTGCCAGCAGTCCGACGGGGACAGCCAAAAATGAGCAGTTCTTC
d_gene: TRBD1
v_gene: TRBV28
j_gene: TRBJ2-1
abundance: -

CDR3aa: CASSPGQGLKTQYF
CDR3nt: TGTGCCAGCAGCCCGGGACAGGGTTTGAAGACCCAGTACTTC
d_gene: TRBD1
v_gene: TRBV14
j_gene: TRBJ2-5
abundance: -

CDR3aa: CASSAVDTQYF
CDR3nt: TGTGCCAGCAGCGCAGTAGATACGCAGTATTTT
d_gene: -
v_gene: TRBV7-9
j_gene: TRBJ2-3
abundance: -

CDR3aa: CASSFQTFSSYNEQFF
CDR3nt: TGTGCCAGCAGTTTCCAGACCTTTAGCTCCTACAATGAGCAGTTCTTC
d_gene: -
v_gene: TRBV27
j_gene: TRBJ2-1
abundance: -

CDR3aa: CASSLLSGRRADTQYF
CDR3nt: TGTGCCAGCTCACTTCTAAGCGGGAGGCGGGCAGATACGCAGTATTTT
d_gene: TRBD2
v_gene: TRBV18
j_gene: TRBJ2-3
abundance: -

CDR3aa: CATGHTGGTEAFF
CDR3nt: TGTGCCACCGGACATACGGGTGGGACTGAAGCTTTCTTT
d_gene: -
v_gene: TRBV19
j_gene: TRBJ1-1
abundance: -

CDR3aa: CASSLGIGTSGPYEQYF
CDR3nt: TGTGCCAGCAGCTTGGGGATCGGGACTAGCGGACCCTACGAGCAGTACTTC
d_gene: TRBD2
v_gene: TRBV5-8
j_gene: TRBJ2-7
abundance: few

CDR3aa: CASSLAKTGRRETQYF
CDR3nt: TGCGCCAGCAGCTTGGCAAAAACAGGGAGAAGAGAGACCCAGTACTTC
d_gene: -
v_gene: TRBV5-1
j_gene: TRBJ2-5
abundance: few